This T cell receptor (beta chain) was recorded in a study of T-cell memory formation after mild COVID-19. On the study more broadly: Clusters of TCRs were largely donor specific. General study points: For contracting clones, CD4+ ones sat mainly in CM and EM, CD8+ in EMRA. Pre-infection memory showed some responding clones, and this suggested that cross-reactive memory joined.

Trimming pared 5 bases from V and 0 bases from J, leaving 14 bases between. The CDR3 contains 15 residues. Germline assignment: CDR1 SGHTA and CDR2 FQGNSA. Researchers used 5'RACE with constant-segment primers to make TCR alpha and TCR beta cDNA libraries that carry sample barcodes and UMIs. Via MiXCR, TCRdb re-called the 5' RACE reads, giving one row per CDR3 protein. This table has about 340,000 distinct CDR3 sequences, about a sixth appearing once. This clonotype was observed a few times. Antigen: not known. The genes are TRBV7-2 and TRBJ2-7; D is uncertain. The sequenced sample consisted of PBMCs or a T cell subset sorted from them (not recorded which). The source of this sequence is a young man who had mild COVID-19 (a few samples of this study predate the infection). Cell type and time point are not known. CDR3 nucleotides: TGTGCCAGCAGCCCTTATCTGCACACCTCCTACGAGCAGTACTTC. It translates to CASSPYLHTSYEQYF.